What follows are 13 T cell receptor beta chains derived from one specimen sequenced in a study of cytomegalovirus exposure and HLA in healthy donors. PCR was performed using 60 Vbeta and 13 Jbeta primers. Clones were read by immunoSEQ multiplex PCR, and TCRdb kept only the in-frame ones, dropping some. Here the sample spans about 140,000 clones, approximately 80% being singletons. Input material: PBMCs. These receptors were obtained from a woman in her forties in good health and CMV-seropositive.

CDR3: CASSPPYRGSTGELFF. CDR3 nucleotides: TGTGCCAGCTCACCACCGTACAGGGGGAGCACCGGGGAGCTGTTTTTT. V is TRBV18 and J is TRBJ2-2, with 8 positions matching TRBD1. The CDR3 extends over 16 amino acids. Unmatched junction bases numbered 4, after V lost 0 bases and J lost 4 bases. Germline CDR1 and CDR2: KGHSH and LQKENI.

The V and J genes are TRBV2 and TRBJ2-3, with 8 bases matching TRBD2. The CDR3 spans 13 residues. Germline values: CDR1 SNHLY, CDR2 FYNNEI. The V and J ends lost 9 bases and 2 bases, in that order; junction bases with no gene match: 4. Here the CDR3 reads CASRGRSTDTQYF. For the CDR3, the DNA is TGTGCCAGTCGCGGGAGGTCCACAGATACGCAGTATTTT.

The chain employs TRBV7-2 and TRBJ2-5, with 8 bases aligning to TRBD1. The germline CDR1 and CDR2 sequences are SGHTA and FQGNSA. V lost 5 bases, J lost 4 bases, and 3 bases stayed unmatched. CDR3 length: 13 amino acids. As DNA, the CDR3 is TGTGCCAGCAGCCCGGACAGGGCAGAGACCCAGTACTTC. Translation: CASSPDRAETQYF.

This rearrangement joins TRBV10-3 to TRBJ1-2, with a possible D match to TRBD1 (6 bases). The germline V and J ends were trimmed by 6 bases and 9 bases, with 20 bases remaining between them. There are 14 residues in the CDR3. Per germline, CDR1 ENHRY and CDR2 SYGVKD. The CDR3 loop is CAISPGHPPIRYTF. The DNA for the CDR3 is TGTGCCATCAGCCCGGGACATCCTCCTATCCGCTACACCTTC.

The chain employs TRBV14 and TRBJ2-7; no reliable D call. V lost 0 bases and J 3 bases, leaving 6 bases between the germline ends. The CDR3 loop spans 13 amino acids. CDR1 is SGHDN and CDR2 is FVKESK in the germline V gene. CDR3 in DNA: TGTGCCAGCAGCCAAGATCGGAGCTACGAGCAGTACTTC. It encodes CASSQDRSYEQYF.

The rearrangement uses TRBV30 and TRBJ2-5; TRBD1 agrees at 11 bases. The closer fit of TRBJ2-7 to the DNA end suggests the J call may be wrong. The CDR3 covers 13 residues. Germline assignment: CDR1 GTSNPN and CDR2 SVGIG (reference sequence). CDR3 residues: CAWSRGTGGEQYF. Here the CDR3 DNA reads TGTGCCTGGAGCCGCGGGACAGGGGGCGAGCAGTACTTC.

As DNA, the CDR3 is TGTGCCAGCAGTGTGACAGTAGTCACTGAAGCTTTCTTT. Its translation: CASSVTVVTEAFF. This rearrangement joins TRBV27 to TRBJ1-1, with TRBD1 as a possible D gene (5 bases). The germline V and J ends were trimmed by 5 bases and 4 bases, with 11 bases remaining between them. CDR1 and CDR2 from the germline V gene are MNHEY and SMNVEV (reference sequence). CDR3 length: 13 residues.

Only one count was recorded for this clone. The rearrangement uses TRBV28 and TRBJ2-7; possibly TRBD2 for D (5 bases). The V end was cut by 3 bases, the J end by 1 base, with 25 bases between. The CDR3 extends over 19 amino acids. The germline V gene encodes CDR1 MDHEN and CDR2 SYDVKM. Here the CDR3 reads CASSLELRTGTDRSYEQYF. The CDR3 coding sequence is TGTGCCAGCAGTTTGGAGTTGAGGACTGGAACGGACCGTTCCTACGAGCAGTACTTC.

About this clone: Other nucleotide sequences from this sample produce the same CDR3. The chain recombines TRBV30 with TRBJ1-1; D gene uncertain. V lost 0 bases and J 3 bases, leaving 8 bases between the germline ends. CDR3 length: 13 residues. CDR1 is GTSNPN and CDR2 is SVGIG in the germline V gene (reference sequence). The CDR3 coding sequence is TGTGCCTGGAGTGTACGCGGTGACACTGAAGCTTTCTTT. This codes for CAWSVRGDTEAFF.

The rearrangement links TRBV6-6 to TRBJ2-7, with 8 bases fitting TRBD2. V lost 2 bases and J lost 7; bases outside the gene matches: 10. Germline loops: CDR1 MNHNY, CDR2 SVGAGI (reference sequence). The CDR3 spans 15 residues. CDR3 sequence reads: CASSYPLAGTQEQYF. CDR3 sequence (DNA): TGTGCCAGCAGTTACCCTTTAGCGGGGACACAGGAGCAGTACTTC.

The CDR3 protein is CASSTTSGRQLFF. The CDR3 bases are TGTGCCAGCAGCACCACTAGCGGGAGACAGCTGTTTTTT. V is TRBV7-2 and J is TRBJ2-2, with 11 bases lining up with TRBD2. This CDR3 spans 13 amino acids. Germline V gene sequence: CDR1 SGHTA, CDR2 FQGNSA. The V and J ends lost 5 bases and 12 bases, in that order; junction bases with no gene match: 5.

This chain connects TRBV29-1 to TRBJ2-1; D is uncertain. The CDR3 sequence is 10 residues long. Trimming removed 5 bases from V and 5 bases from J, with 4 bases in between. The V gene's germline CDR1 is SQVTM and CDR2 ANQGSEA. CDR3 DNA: TGCAGCGTTTCAAACAATGAGCAGTTCTTC. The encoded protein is CSVSNNEQFF.

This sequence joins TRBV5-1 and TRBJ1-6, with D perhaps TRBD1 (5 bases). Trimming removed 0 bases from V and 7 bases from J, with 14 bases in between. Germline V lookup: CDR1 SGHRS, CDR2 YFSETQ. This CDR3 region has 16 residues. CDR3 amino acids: CASSLAGGMGNSPLHF. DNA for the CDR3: TGCGCCAGCAGCTTGGCCGGGGGAATGGGGAATTCACCCCTCCACTTT.